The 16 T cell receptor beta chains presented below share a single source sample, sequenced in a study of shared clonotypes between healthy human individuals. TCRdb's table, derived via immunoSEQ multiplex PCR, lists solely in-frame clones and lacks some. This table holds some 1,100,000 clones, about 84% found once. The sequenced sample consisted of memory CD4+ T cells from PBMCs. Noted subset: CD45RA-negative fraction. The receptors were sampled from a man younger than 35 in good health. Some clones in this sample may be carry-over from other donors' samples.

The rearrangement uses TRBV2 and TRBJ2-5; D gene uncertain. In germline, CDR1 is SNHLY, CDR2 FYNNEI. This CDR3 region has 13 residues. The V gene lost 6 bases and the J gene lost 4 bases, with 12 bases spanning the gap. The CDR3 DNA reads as TGTGCCAGCAGCCTGGTGGCTGGAGAGACCCAGTACTTC. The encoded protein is CASSLVAGETQYF.

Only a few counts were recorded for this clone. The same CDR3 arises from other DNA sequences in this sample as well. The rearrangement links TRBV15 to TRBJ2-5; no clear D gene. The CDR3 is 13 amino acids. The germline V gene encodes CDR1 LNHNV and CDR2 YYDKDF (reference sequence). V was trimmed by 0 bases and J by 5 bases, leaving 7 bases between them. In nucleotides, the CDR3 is TGTGCCACCAGCAGAGATTCTCGGGAGACCCAGTACTTC. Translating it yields CATSRDSRETQYF.

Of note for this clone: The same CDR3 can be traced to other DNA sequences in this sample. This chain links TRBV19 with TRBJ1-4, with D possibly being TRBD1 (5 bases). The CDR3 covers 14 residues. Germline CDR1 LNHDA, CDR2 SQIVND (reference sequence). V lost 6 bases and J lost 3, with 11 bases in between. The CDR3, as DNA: TGTGCCAGTAGGGGGACCGCGGCTAATGAAAAACTGTTTTTT. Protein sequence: CASRGTAANEKLFF.

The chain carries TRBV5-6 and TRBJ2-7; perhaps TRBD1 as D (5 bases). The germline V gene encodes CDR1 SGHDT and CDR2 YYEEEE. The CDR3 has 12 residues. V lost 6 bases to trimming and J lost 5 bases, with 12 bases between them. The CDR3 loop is CASTQGSNEQYF. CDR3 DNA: TGTGCCAGCACCCAGGGTTCTAACGAGCAGTACTTC.

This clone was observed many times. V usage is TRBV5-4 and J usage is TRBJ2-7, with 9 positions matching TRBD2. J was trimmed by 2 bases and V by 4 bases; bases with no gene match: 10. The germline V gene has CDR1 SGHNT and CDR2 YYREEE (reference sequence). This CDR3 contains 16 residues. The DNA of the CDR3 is TGTGCCAGCAGCCGGCCGGGGGGCGGGAGGGCCTACGAGCAGTACTTC. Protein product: CASSRPGGGRAYEQYF.

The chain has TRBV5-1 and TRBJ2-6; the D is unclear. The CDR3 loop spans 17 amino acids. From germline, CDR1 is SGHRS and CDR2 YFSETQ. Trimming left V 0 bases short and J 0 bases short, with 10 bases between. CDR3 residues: CASSLAPASSGANVLTF. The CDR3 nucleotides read TGCGCCAGCAGCTTGGCACCAGCAAGCTCTGGGGCCAACGTCCTGACTTTC.

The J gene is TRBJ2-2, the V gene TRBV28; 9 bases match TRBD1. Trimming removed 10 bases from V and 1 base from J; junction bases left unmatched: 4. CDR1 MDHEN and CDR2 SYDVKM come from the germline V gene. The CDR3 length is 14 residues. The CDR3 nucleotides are TGTGCCACCATGGACAGGGGGAACACCGGGGAGCTGTTTTTT. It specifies CATMDRGNTGELFF.

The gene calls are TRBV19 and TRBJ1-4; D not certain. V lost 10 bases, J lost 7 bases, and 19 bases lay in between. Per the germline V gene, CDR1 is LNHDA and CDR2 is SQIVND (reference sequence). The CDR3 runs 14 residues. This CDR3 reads CATKTALRSEKLFF. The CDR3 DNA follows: TGTGCCACGAAGACGGCTTTAAGAAGTGAAAAACTGTTTTTT.

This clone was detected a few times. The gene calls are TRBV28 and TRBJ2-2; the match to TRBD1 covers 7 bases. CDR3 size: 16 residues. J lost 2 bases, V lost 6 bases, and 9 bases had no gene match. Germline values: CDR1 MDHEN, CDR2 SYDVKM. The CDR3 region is CASREGDRFNTGELFF. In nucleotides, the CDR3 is TGTGCCAGCAGAGAGGGGGACAGATTCAACACCGGGGAGCTGTTTTTT.

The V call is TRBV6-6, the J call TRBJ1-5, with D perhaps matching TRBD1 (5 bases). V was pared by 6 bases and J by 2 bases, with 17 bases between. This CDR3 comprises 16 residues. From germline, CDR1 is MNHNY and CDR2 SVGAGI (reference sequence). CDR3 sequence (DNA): TGTGCCAGCAGCGACAGTGGGGTATCGGGCAATCAGCCCCAGCATTTT. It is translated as CASSDSGVSGNQPQHF.

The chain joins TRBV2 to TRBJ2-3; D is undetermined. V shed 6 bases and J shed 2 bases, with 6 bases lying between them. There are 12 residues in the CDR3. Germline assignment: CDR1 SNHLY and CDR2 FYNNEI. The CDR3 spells CASRGSTDTQYF. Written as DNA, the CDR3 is TGTGCCAGCAGGGGATCCACAGATACGCAGTATTTT.

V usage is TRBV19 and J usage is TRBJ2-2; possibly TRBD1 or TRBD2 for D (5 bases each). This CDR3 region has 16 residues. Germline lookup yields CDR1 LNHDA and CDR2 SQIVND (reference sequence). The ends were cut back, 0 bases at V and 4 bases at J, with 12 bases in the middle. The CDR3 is CASSIDPRAGTGELFF. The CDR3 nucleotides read TGTGCCAGTAGTATAGATCCCAGGGCGGGCACCGGGGAGCTGTTTTTT.

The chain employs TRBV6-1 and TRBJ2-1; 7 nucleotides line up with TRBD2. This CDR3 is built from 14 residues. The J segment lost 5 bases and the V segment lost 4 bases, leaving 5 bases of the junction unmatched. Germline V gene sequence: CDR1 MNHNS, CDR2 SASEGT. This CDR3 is CASSVERGNNEQFF. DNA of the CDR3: TGTGCCAGCAGTGTCGAGCGGGGAAACAATGAGCAGTTCTTC.

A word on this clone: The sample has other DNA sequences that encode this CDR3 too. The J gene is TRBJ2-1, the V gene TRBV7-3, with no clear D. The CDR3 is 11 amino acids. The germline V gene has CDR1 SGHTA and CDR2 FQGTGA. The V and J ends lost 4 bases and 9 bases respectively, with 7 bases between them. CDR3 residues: CASSSGREQFF. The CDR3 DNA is TGTGCCAGCAGCTCCGGGCGTGAGCAGTTCTTC. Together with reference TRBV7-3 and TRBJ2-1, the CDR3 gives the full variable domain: GAGVSQTPSNKVTEKGKYVELRCDPISGHTALYWYRQSLGQGPEFLIYFQGTGAADDSGLPNDRFFAVRPEGSVSTLKIQRTERGDSAVYLCASSSGREQFFGPGTRLTVL.

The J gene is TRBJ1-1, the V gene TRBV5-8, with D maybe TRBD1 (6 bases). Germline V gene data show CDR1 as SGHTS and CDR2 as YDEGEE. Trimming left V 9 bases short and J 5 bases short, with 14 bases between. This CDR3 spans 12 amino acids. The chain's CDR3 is CAIQGFGTEAFF. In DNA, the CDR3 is TGTGCCATCCAGGGGTTCGGGACTGAAGCTTTCTTT.

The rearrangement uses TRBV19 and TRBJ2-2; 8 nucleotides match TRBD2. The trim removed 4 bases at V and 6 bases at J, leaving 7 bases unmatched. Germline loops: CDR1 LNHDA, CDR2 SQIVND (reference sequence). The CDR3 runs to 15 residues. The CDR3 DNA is TGTGCCAGTAGTACACTAGCGGCGTACGCCGGGGAGCTGTTTTTT. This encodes CASSTLAAYAGELFF.